The clone carrying this T cell receptor (beta chain) was observed many times. The method was immunoSEQ multiplex PCR; TCRdb's version includes in-frame clones alone and lacks a portion of them. The profile covers about 240,000 clones, with roughly 80% appearing a single time and roughly 12% taken by the ten largest. This entry belongs to a study of blood T cell repertoires in COVID-19. Germline assignment: CDR1 KGHSY and CDR2 FQNENV. Trimming stripped 0 bases from V and 0 bases from J, with 11 bases between. The CDR3 spans 16 residues. The TCR originated in an older woman with active or convalescent COVID-19. Sequencing was performed on peripheral blood. The J gene is TRBJ1-2, the V gene TRBV16; D unclear. For the CDR3, the DNA is TGTGCCAGCAGCCAATCGAGGCAGCTCACTAACTATGGCTACACCTTC. Its protein product is CASSQSRQLTNYGYTF. The whole variable domain, filled in from reference TRBV16 and TRBJ1-2, reads GEEVAQTPKHLVRGEGQKAKLYCAPIKGHSYVFWYQQVLKNEFKFLISFQNENVFDETGMPKERFSAKCLPNSPCSLEIQATKLEDSAVYFCASSQSRQLTNYGYTFGSGTRLTVV.